The 25 T cell receptor beta chains in this list originate from one sample, sequenced in a study of cytomegalovirus exposure and HLA in healthy donors. 60 Vbeta and 13 Jbeta primers were used in PCR. Clones were sequenced by immunoSEQ multiplex PCR, and TCRdb holds only the in-frame ones, with some missing. The sample carries about 200,000 clones, approximately 79% recorded once. The sequenced sample consisted of PBMCs. The receptors originated from a girl aged 10-17 years in good health and CMV-seropositive.

This clone was counted a single time. The chain couples TRBV4-2 to TRBJ2-1; 7 nucleotides line up with TRBD1. Per the germline V gene, CDR1 is LGHNA and CDR2 is YNFKEQ. There are 17 residues in the CDR3. Unmatched junction bases numbered 11, after V lost 0 bases and J lost 6 bases. CDR3 protein: CASSQDPGQEVRNEQFF. DNA of the CDR3: TGTGCCAGCAGCCAAGATCCAGGACAGGAAGTACGCAATGAGCAGTTCTTC.

The chain has TRBV19 and TRBJ2-6; D is uncertain. Germline V gives CDR1 LNHDA, CDR2 SQIVND (reference sequence). Trimming left V 4 bases short and J 0 bases short, with 16 bases between. This CDR3 has 18 amino acids. The CDR3 DNA is TGTGCCAGTAGTAGCCGTTCCGTAAGCCTCTCTGGGGCCAACGTCCTGACTTTC. Its translation: CASSSRSVSLSGANVLTF.

The rearrangement links TRBV5-1 to TRBJ2-1; 9 positions match TRBD2. Trimming cost V 0 bases and J 1 base; bases outside gene matches: 2. Per the germline V gene, CDR1 is SGHRS and CDR2 is YFSETQ. This CDR3 region has 16 residues. CDR3 in DNA: TGCGCCAGCAGCTTGGGGCTAGCGGGGTCCTACAATGAGCAGTTCTTC. Its protein product is CASSLGLAGSYNEQFF.

This clone was found once. The chain recombines TRBV29-1 with TRBJ2-7; 7 positions agree with TRBD1. CDR1 is SQVTM and CDR2 is ANQGSEA in the germline V gene. This CDR3 is built from 15 residues. The ends lost 6 bases at V and 2 bases at J; junction bases unmatched: 13. The CDR3 region has the DNA TGCAGCGTGGCGTACGACAGGGTTAGTACCTACGAGCAGTACTTC. Protein: CSVAYDRVSTYEQYF.

There are a few counts of this clone. This chain uses TRBV7-9 with TRBJ2-7, with TRBD1 matching 7 bases. CDR1 and CDR2 from the germline V gene are SEHNR and FQNEAQ (reference sequence). V was clipped by 6 bases and J by 0 bases; unmatched bases: 5. The CDR3 spans 14 residues. The CDR3, as DNA: TGTGCCAGCAGACAGACAGGGAGCTCCTACGAGCAGTACTTC. It translates to CASRQTGSSYEQYF.

V usage is TRBV19 and J usage is TRBJ1-5; no clear D. The CDR3 is 12 residues long. CDR1 LNHDA and CDR2 SQIVND come from the germline V gene (reference sequence). Trimming took off 1 base at V and 11 bases at J, with 9 bases between the two ends. DNA for the CDR3: TGTGCCAGTAGTATAGGAGGCCCGTCCCAGCATTTT. This gives the protein CASSIGGPSQHF. Using reference TRBV19 and TRBJ1-5 for the parts outside the CDR3, the full variable domain is DGGITQSPKYLFRKEGQNVTLSCEQNLNHDAMYWYRQDPGQGLRLIYYSQIVNDFQKGDIAEGYSVSREKKESFPLTVTSAQKNPTAFYLCASSIGGPSQHFGDGTRLSIL.

This clone was seen more than once but under ten times. The junction does not match germline at one end; this may be a read error. The V and J genes are TRBV7-2 and TRBJ2-7; D ambiguous. The CDR3 length is 12 residues. Germline V gene lookup returns CDR1 SGHTA and CDR2 FQGNSA. CDR3 coding DNA: TGTGCCAGCACCAACTCCGGGTTAGGTCTCTCGTTC. Translated: CASTNSGLGLSF.

The sample holds a few counts of this clone. CDR3: CASSVAIGGIDTQYF. DNA of the CDR3: TGTGCCAGCAGCGTAGCGATCGGAGGGATAGATACGCAGTATTTT. The rearrangement uses TRBV9 and TRBJ2-3; TRBD2 might be the D (6 bases). Germline V CDR1 and CDR2: SGDLS, YYNGEE. Between the trimmed V and J ends, which lost 0 bases and 5 bases, there was a span of 13 bases. The CDR3 contains 15 residues.

The count of this clone is one. V is TRBV10-2 and J is TRBJ2-1; TRBD2 matches 8 bases. The CDR3 runs 14 residues. CDR1 is WSHSY, CDR2 SAAADI, per germline. V gave up 6 bases and J gave up 4 bases; unmatched junction bases: 5. The DNA of the CDR3 is TGCGCCAGCAGATTTAGCGGGGAGTACAATGAGCAGTTCTTC. As protein: CASRFSGEYNEQFF.

CDR3 sequence reads: CASLASGGANTGELFF. CDR3 nucleotide sequence: TGTGCCAGCTTGGCTAGCGGGGGAGCAAACACCGGGGAGCTGTTTTTT. The chain links TRBV5-4 to TRBJ2-2; 10 bases map to TRBD2. The length of the CDR3 is 16 residues. Germline V lookup: CDR1 SGHNT, CDR2 YYREEE (reference sequence). The ends lost 7 bases at V and 2 bases at J; junction bases unmatched: 8.

V is TRBV4-1 and J is TRBJ2-5; 7 bases are shared with TRBD1. Germline V gene data show CDR1 as MGHRA and CDR2 as YSYEKL. The CDR3 contains 15 residues. With V trimmed by 0 bases and J by 1 base, 2 bases remained unmatched. The CDR3 spells CASSQDGDSQETQYF. The CDR3 DNA reads as TGCGCCAGCAGCCAAGATGGGGACAGCCAAGAGACCCAGTACTTC.

The V and J genes are TRBV5-1 and TRBJ2-5; TRBD2 matches at 12 bases. There are 16 residues in the CDR3. The junction had 9 bases not matched to a gene; V was cut back by 8 bases and J by 1 base. Looked up from germline, CDR1 is SGHRS and CDR2 is YFSETQ. DNA for the CDR3: TGCGCCAGTCGACCTTCTAGCGGGGGGGGCCAAGAGACCCAGTACTTC. It encodes CASRPSSGGGQETQYF.

V and J are TRBV6-5 and TRBJ1-2, with D possibly TRBD1 on 6 matching bases. V was pared by 8 bases and J by 8 bases, with 21 bases between. CDR3 size: 14 residues. Germline assignment: CDR1 MNHEY and CDR2 SVGAGI. The chain's CDR3 is CASGPITGLGGYTF. The DNA for the CDR3 is TGTGCCAGCGGTCCCATCACAGGGCTGGGAGGCTACACCTTC.

In this sample, this clone turned up a few times. CDR3: CASMDRLINYGYTF. DNA for the CDR3: TGTGCCAGTATGGACAGATTGATCAACTATGGCTACACCTTC. V and J are TRBV19 and TRBJ1-2; possible D gene TRBD1, 6 bases. Germline values: CDR1 LNHDA, CDR2 SQIVND (reference sequence). V shed 7 bases and J shed 2 bases, with 14 bases lying between them. The CDR3 covers 14 residues.

This clone has ten or more counts. The gene calls are TRBV7-2 and TRBJ1-4; TRBD1 agrees at 8 bases. The CDR3 length is 13 residues. The germline gives CDR1 SGHTA, CDR2 FQGNSA. J gave up 8 bases and V 5 bases, and 4 bases lay outside the gene matches. CDR3 sequence reads: CASSPGQGEKLFF. DNA for the CDR3: TGTGCCAGCAGCCCCGGACAGGGAGAAAAACTGTTTTTT.

This clone was counted only a few times. The V call is TRBV27, the J call TRBJ2-1, with 7 bases aligning to TRBD1. The CDR3 spans 16 residues. Germline CDR1 is MNHEY and CDR2 is SMNVEV (reference sequence). Trimming at V came to 1 base and at J to 7 bases, leaving 10 bases not matched to a gene. The CDR3 region is CASSLYVGGMGNEQFF. The DNA of the CDR3 is TGTGCCAGCAGTTTATATGTAGGGGGCATGGGAAATGAGCAGTTCTTC.

This clone came up a few times. V usage is TRBV4-3 and J usage is TRBJ1-6, with 7 bases lining up with TRBD1. Germline trimming cut 1 base from V and 5 bases from J; bases unmatched to any gene: 8. The CDR3 consists of 17 residues. Germline lookup yields CDR1 LGHNA and CDR2 YSLEER. The CDR3 region is CASSQAAPGQNNSPLHF. CDR3 nucleotides: TGCGCCAGCAGCCAAGCCGCCCCGGGACAGAATAATTCACCCCTCCACTTT.

This clone has just a few counts. The chain joins TRBV18 to TRBJ2-4; possible D gene TRBD1, 6 bases. V was trimmed by 3 bases and J by 8 bases, leaving 11 bases between them. The CDR3 spans 13 residues. CDR1 and CDR2 from the germline V gene are KGHSH and LQKENI. DNA of the CDR3: TGTGCCAGCTCACCGAACAGGGCTGACATTCAGTACTTC. This codes for CASSPNRADIQYF.

Only one count was recorded for this clone. The chain joins TRBV11-3 to TRBJ2-7; maybe TRBD1 (5 bases). The CDR3 consists of 13 residues. The germline gives CDR1 SGHNT, CDR2 YENEEA. V lost 7 bases to trimming and J lost 4 bases, with 14 bases between them. The CDR3 region is CASKYPQGYEQYF. The CDR3 DNA follows: TGTGCCAGCAAGTATCCTCAGGGTTACGAGCAGTACTTC. The entire variable domain, with the rest obtained from reference TRBV11-3 and TRBJ2-7, is as follows: EAGVVQSPRYKIIEKKQPVAFWCNPISGHNTLYWYLQNLGQGPELLIRYENEEAVDDSQLPKDRFSAERLKGVDSTLKIQPAELGDSAVYLCASKYPQGYEQYFGPGTRLTVT.

This chain connects TRBV18 to TRBJ2-2; 12 nucleotides align to TRBD2. Trimming removed 3 bases from V and 5 bases from J; junction bases left unmatched: 7. The germline V gene has CDR1 KGHSH and CDR2 LQKENI. This CDR3 contains 17 residues. The CDR3 nucleotides read TGTGCCAGCTCACCCCCGTACGGGACTAGCGGGACCGGGGAGCTGTTTTTT. It translates to CASSPPYGTSGTGELFF.

The chain carries TRBV7-9 and TRBJ1-2; D uncertain. The CDR3 is made up of 15 amino acids. Deletions cut 1 base from V and 5 bases from J, with 14 bases between. Germline V CDR1 and CDR2: SEHNR, FQNEAQ (reference sequence). The CDR3 DNA sequence: TGTGCCAGCAGCTTAGGGACTGGAGTGGGGTATGGCTACACCTTC. This encodes CASSLGTGVGYGYTF.

V usage is TRBV19 and J usage is TRBJ1-5; 7 bases are shared with TRBD1. V trimming: 10 bases; J trimming: 2 bases; junction bases outside the gene matches: 8. The CDR3 has 14 residues. Germline CDR1 reads LNHDA; CDR2 reads SQIVND (reference sequence). CDR3 nucleotide sequence: TGTGCCATCGGACAGGCTTACGGCAATCAGCCCCAGCATTTT. Protein: CAIGQAYGNQPQHF.

V gene TRBV19 combines with J gene TRBJ2-4, with TRBD1 identical over 7 bases. The CDR3 spans 16 residues. V lost 5 bases to trimming and J lost 3 bases; unmatched junction nucleotides: 10. CDR1 and CDR2 from the germline V gene are LNHDA and SQIVND (reference sequence). Here the CDR3 reads CASSVSGGLDKNIQYF. CDR3 DNA sequence: TGTGCCAGTAGTGTCTCAGGGGGTTTGGACAAAAACATTCAGTACTTC.

The chain combines TRBV4-3 with TRBJ1-5; the D gene is possibly TRBD1 (6 bases). The CDR3 is 13 amino acids. Trimming left V 0 bases short and J 6 bases short, with 6 bases between. Germline values: CDR1 LGHNA, CDR2 YSLEER. The CDR3 coding sequence is TGCGCCAGCAGCCAAGACAGGGGTCAGCCCCAGCATTTT. Amino acids: CASSQDRGQPQHF.

The genes are TRBV19 and TRBJ1-2; 8 bases are a match to TRBD1. This CDR3 comprises 14 residues. V gave up 1 base and J gave up 8 bases; unmatched junction bases: 6. Germline V gives CDR1 LNHDA, CDR2 SQIVND (reference sequence). CDR3 nucleotide sequence: TGTGCCAGTAGTATAGCCCCCGGACAGGGAGGCTACACCTTC. Its translation: CASSIAPGQGGYTF.